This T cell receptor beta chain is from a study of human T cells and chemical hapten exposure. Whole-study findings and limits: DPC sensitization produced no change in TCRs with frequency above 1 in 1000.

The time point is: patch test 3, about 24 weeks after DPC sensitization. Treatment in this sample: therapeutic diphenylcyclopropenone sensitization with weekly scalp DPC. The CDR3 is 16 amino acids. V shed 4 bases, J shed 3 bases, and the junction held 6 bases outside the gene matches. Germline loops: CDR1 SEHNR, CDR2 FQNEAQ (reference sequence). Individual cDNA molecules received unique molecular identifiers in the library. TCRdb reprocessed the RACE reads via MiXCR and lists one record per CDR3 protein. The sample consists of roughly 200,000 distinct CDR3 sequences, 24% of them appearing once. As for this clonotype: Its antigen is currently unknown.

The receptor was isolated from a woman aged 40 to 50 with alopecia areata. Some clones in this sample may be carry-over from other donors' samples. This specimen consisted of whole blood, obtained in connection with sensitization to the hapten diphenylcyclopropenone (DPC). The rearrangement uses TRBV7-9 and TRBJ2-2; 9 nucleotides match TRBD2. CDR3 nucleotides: TGTGCCAGCAGCTCCATAGCGGGAGAGGACACCGGGGAGCTGTTTTTT. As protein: CASSSIAGEDTGELFF.